Detailed here is one TCR beta chain. Its antigen is unidentified. Compared with germline, one end of the junction differs, possibly owing to a read error. Use of 60 Vbeta and 13 Jbeta primers characterized the PCR. TCRdb's copy holds only in-frame clones and misses some; the assay was immunoSEQ multiplex PCR. The sample records 90,000 to 120,000 clones, 82% being singletons. These data are taken from a study of cytomegalovirus exposure and HLA in healthy donors. The germline CDR1 and CDR2 sequences are SGHDT and YYEEEE. CDR3 length equals 14 residues. Study-level points and caveats: Most TCR sequences were rare, but some public TCRs occurred in many donors. Per a later analysis, about 15,000 TCR beta sequences showed association with HLA alleles at 0.05 false discovery rate. Near-uniform donor sequencing depth was presumed by presence/absence analyses.

The sequence was collected from a young man in good health and CMV-seropositive. V gene TRBV5-6 combines with J gene TRBJ2-6; the D gene is possibly TRBD1 (5 bases). The sequencing input was PBMCs. CDR3 protein: CASSSRSGANGLTF. The CDR3 DNA reads as TGTGCCAGCAGCTCGCGGTCTGGGGCCAACGGCCTGACTTTC.